These 5 T cell receptor beta chains originate from one sample sequenced in a study of CD8 T cells in Susac syndrome. The authors reverse transcribed roughly 0.45 to 1 ug RNA with random hexamers. A single record per CDR3 protein comes from TCRdb applying MiXCR to the immunoSEQ multiplex PCR reads. The table includes 55,000 to 80,000 distinct CDR3 sequences, approximately 93% detected once. Sequenced: CD4+ T cells from PBMCs. These receptors all come from a human donor with Susac syndrome.

This clonotype appeared a single time. The rearrangement links TRBV19 to TRBJ2-2; a possible D gene is TRBD2 (6 bases). V shed 4 bases and J shed 2 bases, with 14 bases lying between them. CDR1 and CDR2 from the germline V gene are LNHDA and SQIVND (reference sequence). This CDR3 has 16 amino acids. The DNA for the CDR3 is TGTGCCAGTAGTACCTCGGGGCGGGGAAACACCGGGGAGCTGTTTTTT. It translates to CASSTSGRGNTGELFF.

The chain employs TRBV6-4 and TRBJ2-6; D uncertain. Germline-derived CDR1 and CDR2 are MRHNA and SNTAGT. V dropped 7 bases and J dropped 0 bases, with 13 bases sitting between them. The CDR3 consists of 16 residues. In DNA, the CDR3 is TGTGCCAGCACCTCGACACCCTTCTCTGGGGCCAACGTCCTGACTTTC. It is translated as CASTSTPFSGANVLTF.

The rearrangement uses TRBV29-1 and TRBJ1-2; no reliable D call. Trimming pared 2 bases from V and 9 bases from J, leaving 19 bases between. Germline values: CDR1 SQVTM, CDR2 ANQGSEA. The CDR3 extends over 14 amino acids. The DNA for the CDR3 is TGCAGCGTTGAACCCCCGGCACATAAAGGACGCTACACCTTC. Its translation is CSVEPPAHKGRYTF.

The rearrangement links TRBV3-1 to TRBJ1-3; D ambiguous. From germline, CDR1 is LGHDT and CDR2 YNNKEL (reference sequence). V dropped 7 bases and J dropped 0 bases, with 7 bases sitting between them. The CDR3 has 13 amino acids. CDR3 in amino acids: CASTSRSGNTIYF. In nucleotides, the CDR3 is TGTGCCAGCACCTCTCGCTCTGGAAACACCATATATTTT.

V and J are TRBV7-9 and TRBJ1-1; D perhaps matches TRBD1 (5 bases). Trimming shortened V by 5 bases and J by 0 bases, and 10 bases separated the two germline ends. Per germline, CDR1 SEHNR and CDR2 FQNEAQ (reference sequence). This CDR3 spans 14 amino acids. CDR3 protein: CASSPGALNTEAFF. The CDR3 bases are TGTGCCAGCAGCCCCGGGGCACTGAACACTGAAGCTTTCTTT.